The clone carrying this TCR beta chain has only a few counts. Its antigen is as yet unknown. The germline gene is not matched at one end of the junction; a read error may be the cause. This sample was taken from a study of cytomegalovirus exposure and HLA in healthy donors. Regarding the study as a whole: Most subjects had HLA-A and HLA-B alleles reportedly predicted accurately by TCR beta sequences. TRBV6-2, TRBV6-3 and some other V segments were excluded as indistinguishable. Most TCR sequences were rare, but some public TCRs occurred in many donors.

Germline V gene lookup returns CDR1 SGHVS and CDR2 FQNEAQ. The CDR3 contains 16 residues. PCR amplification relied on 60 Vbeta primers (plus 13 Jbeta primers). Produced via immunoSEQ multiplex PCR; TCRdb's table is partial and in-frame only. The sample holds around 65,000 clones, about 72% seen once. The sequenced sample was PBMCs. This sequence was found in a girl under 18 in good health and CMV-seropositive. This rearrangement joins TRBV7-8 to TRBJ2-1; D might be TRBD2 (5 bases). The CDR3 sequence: CASTLKIIRDYNEQFF. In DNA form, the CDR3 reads TGTGCCAGCACCTTAAAAATAATTCGGGACTACAATGAGCAGTTCTTC.